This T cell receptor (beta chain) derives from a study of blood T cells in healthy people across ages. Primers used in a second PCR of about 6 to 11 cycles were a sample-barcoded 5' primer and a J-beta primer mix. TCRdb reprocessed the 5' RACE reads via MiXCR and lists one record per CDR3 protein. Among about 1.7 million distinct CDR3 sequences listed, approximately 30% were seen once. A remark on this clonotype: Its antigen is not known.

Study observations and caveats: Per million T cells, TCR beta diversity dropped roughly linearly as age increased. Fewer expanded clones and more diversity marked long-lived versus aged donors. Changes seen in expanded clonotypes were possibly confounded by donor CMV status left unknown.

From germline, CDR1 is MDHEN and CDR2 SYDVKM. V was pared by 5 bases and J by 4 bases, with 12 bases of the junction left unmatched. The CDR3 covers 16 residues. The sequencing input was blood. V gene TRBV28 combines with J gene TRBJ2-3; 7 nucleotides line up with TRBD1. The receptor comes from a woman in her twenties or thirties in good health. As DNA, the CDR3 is TGTGCCAGCAGTCCCAGGGACAGCCTCGGGCCAGATACGCAGTATTTT. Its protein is CASSPRDSLGPDTQYF.